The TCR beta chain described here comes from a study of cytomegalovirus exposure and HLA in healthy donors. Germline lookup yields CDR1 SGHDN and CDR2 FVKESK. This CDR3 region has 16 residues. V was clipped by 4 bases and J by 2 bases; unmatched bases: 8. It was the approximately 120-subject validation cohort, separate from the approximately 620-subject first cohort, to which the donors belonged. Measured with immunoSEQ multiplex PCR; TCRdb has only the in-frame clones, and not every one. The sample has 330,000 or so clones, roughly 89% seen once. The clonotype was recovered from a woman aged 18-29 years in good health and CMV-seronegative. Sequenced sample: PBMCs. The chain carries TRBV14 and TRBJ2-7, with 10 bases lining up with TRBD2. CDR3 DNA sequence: TGTGCCAGCAGCCCGAGGGGGCTAGCGGGGGCCTACGAGCAGTACTTC. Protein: CASSPRGLAGAYEQYF.